This TCR beta chain was found in a study of blood T cell repertoires in COVID-19. Study background: Acute and convalescent COVID-19 samples came from the United States, Italy and Spain. T cells, B-cell-depleted T cells, or PBMCs provided the cDNA or gDNA that served as material.

In assigning cohorts, the study relied on participant-reported clinical history. Clones were read by immunoSEQ multiplex PCR, and TCRdb kept only the in-frame ones, dropping some. The sample gives roughly 290,000 clones, 90% of which show up once; about 1.7% is in the top ten. The receptor comes from a woman aged 18-29 years with acute COVID-19. Material: PBMCs or T cells enriched from blood (not recorded which).

For the CDR3, the DNA is TGTGCCAGCAACCAGCGTGAATCCACAGATACGCAGTATTTT. It encodes CASNQRESTDTQYF. The V gene is TRBV2, the J gene TRBJ2-3; no reliable D call. This CDR3 has 14 residues. Germline loops: CDR1 SNHLY, CDR2 FYNNEI. The germline V and J ends were trimmed by 7 bases and 2 bases, with 13 bases remaining between them.